These 23 T cell receptor beta chains originate from one sample sequenced in a study of T cell repertoires in cytomegalovirus infection. TCRdb itself ran the reads through MiXCR, one entry per CDR3 protein. The table lists some 920,000 distinct CDR3 sequences, roughly 31% of them singletons, with around 15% in the top ten. The antigens for these receptors are not known. The specimen comprised cultured CD8+ T cells from PBMCs, sampled from culture after CMV antigen stimulation. These receptors all stem from a human donor in good health (CMV status not recorded). Some clones in this sample may be carry-over from other donors' samples.

The chain has TRBV4-1 and TRBJ1-3; D is unclear. CDR1 is MGHRA and CDR2 is YSYEKL in the germline V gene. V was pared by 4 bases and J by 4 bases, with 8 bases between. This CDR3 has 13 amino acids. The CDR3 loop is CASSPIRGNTIYF. In DNA, the CDR3 is TGCGCCAGCAGCCCGATAAGAGGAAACACCATATATTTT.

The J gene is TRBJ2-7, the V gene TRBV28; 7 bases match TRBD1. The CDR3 consists of 13 residues. In germline, CDR1 is MDHEN, CDR2 SYDVKM. V dropped 3 bases and J dropped 4; count of bases not matched to a gene: 3. CDR3: CASSFQQGYEQYV. CDR3 DNA: TGTGCCAGCAGTTTTCAACAGGGGTACGAGCAGTACGTC.

The chain uses TRBV9 and TRBJ1-5, with D hard to call. The CDR3 length is 19 residues. From germline, CDR1 is SGDLS and CDR2 YYNGEE. The V end lost 0 bases, the J end lost 0 bases, and 19 bases lay between the germline ends. The DNA for the CDR3 is TGTGCCAGCAGCGTAGATCTGACTGTAGCCGGGAATAGCAATCAGCCCCAGCATTTT. Translating it yields CASSVDLTVAGNSNQPQHF.

This clonotype was seen a few times. The chain recombines TRBV6-1 with TRBJ1-1; D possibly corresponds to TRBD1 (6 bases). CDR1 is MNHNS and CDR2 is SASEGT in the germline V gene. Deletions cut 4 bases from V and 4 bases from J, with 13 bases between. This CDR3 contains 14 residues. The CDR3 nucleotides read TGTGCCAGCAGTGTGGAGGGGGTGGGCACTGAAGCTTTCTTT. It specifies CASSVEGVGTEAFF.

This clonotype appeared once. The chain employs TRBV9 and TRBJ2-3; D gene unclear. Germline CDR1 SGDLS, CDR2 YYNGEE. The CDR3 runs to 15 residues. V lost 0 bases to trimming and J lost 3 bases, with 11 bases between them. CDR3 nucleotide sequence: TGTGCCAGCAGCGTAGTAATAGCTCCGACAGATACGCAGTATTTT. Translated: CASSVVIAPTDTQYF. The full variable domain, completed using reference TRBV9 and TRBJ2-3, is DSGVTQTPKHLITATGQRVTLRCSPRSGDLSVYWYQQSLDQGLQFLIQYYNGEERAKGNILERFSAQQFPDLHSELNLSSLELGDSALYFCASSVVIAPTDTQYFGPGTRLTVL.

This chain uses TRBV12-3 or TRBV12-4 with TRBJ1-2; 7 nucleotides line up with TRBD1. This CDR3 has 20 amino acids. Trimming took 3 bases from V and 4 from J; bases not matched to a gene: 23. CDR3 loop: CASSFAYRRDRSGDSYGYTF. CDR3 coding DNA: TGTGCCAGCAGTTTCGCCTATCGCCGGGACAGATCTGGAGATAGCTATGGCTACACCTTC.

This clonotype has just a few counts. The rearrangement links TRBV6-1 to TRBJ2-2; D may be TRBD1 (6 bases). The ends were cut back, 2 bases at V and 4 bases at J, with 8 bases in the middle. The germline V gene has CDR1 MNHNS and CDR2 SASEGT. CDR3 length equals 14 residues. The CDR3 spells CASSEQGSTGELFF. Written as DNA, the CDR3 is TGTGCCAGCAGTGAACAGGGGTCCACCGGGGAGCTGTTTTTT.

This clonotype has just a few counts. The chain combines TRBV5-4 with TRBJ2-3; possibly TRBD1 for D (6 bases). Trimming took off 1 base at V and 0 bases at J, with 9 bases between the two ends. Germline V gene data show CDR1 as SGHNT and CDR2 as YYREEE (reference sequence). This CDR3 spans 15 amino acids. The CDR3 protein is CASSLLGHSTDTQYF. CDR3 DNA: TGTGCCAGCAGCTTGTTGGGACACAGCACAGATACGCAGTATTTT.

This chain uses TRBV12-3 or TRBV12-4 with TRBJ2-7; no clear D. Trimming took off 2 bases at V and 2 bases at J, with 13 bases between the two ends. CDR3 length: 15 amino acids. Here the CDR3 reads CASSLKPHTAYEQYV. CDR3 bases: TGTGCCAGCAGTTTAAAGCCCCATACTGCCTACGAGCAGTACGTC.

This clonotype was counted only a few times. The genes are TRBV5-1 and TRBJ1-4; no clear D gene. The CDR3 consists of 16 residues. Germline V lookup: CDR1 SGHRS, CDR2 YFSETQ. Trimming stripped 3 bases from V and 6 bases from J, with 18 bases between. CDR3 bases: TGCGCCAGCAGCTGGACCGACGCTGATAGGGATGAAAAACTGTTTTTT. Translated: CASSWTDADRDEKLFF.

This clonotype was recorded many times. The V and J genes are TRBV12-3 or TRBV12-4 and TRBJ1-2; maybe TRBD1 (5 bases). The V end was cut by 3 bases, the J end by 3 bases, with 14 bases between. The CDR3 is made up of 15 amino acids. The CDR3 reads CASSFTPRGDYGYTF. The CDR3 DNA is TGTGCCAGCAGTTTCACCCCGAGAGGGGACTATGGCTACACCTTC.

The chain uses TRBV5-1 and TRBJ1-1; possibly TRBD1 for D (5 bases). The CDR3 loop spans 14 amino acids. Germline assignment: CDR1 SGHRS and CDR2 YFSETQ. V was trimmed by 4 bases and J by 5 bases, leaving 15 bases between them. The DNA for the CDR3 is TGCGCCAGCAGCGTTGGGGCCGGACCGACTGAAGCTTTCTTT. Translated, it gives CASSVGAGPTEAFF.

The sample holds a few counts of this clonotype. The chain links TRBV27 to TRBJ2-1; 7 nucleotides line up with TRBD1. After removal of 6 bases from V and 8 bases from J, the junction contained 7 bases not matched to a gene. Germline CDR1 reads MNHEY; CDR2 reads SMNVEV (reference sequence). The CDR3 sequence is 13 residues long. The CDR3 protein is CASRTGISDEQFF. As DNA, the CDR3 is TGTGCCAGCAGGACAGGGATATCCGATGAGCAGTTCTTC.

This clonotype was counted once. The genes are TRBV20-1 and TRBJ2-7; D might be TRBD2 (6 bases). This CDR3 contains 13 residues. Trimming removed 3 bases at V and 0 bases at J, with 9 bases between. Germline-derived CDR1 and CDR2 are DFQATT and SNEGSKA (reference sequence). The CDR3 DNA is TGCAGTGCTAGCTCCGGGAGCTCCTACGAGCAGTACTTC. Protein product: CSASSGSSYEQYF.

The J gene is TRBJ1-6, the V gene TRBV6-5; D uncertain. Germline V lookup: CDR1 MNHEY, CDR2 SVGAGI. The CDR3 contains 16 residues. The V end was cut by 2 bases, the J end by 3 bases, with 11 bases between. The chain's CDR3 is CASSYALAGYNSPLHF. CDR3 nucleotide sequence: TGTGCCAGCAGTTACGCTTTAGCAGGCTATAATTCACCCCTCCACTTT.

The sample holds a few counts of this clonotype. The gene calls are TRBV5-6 and TRBJ2-5; tentative D call: TRBD1 (5 bases). The length of the CDR3 is 15 residues. V lost 0 bases and J 5 bases, leaving 14 bases between the germline ends. Germline loops: CDR1 SGHDT, CDR2 YYEEEE. The CDR3 reads CASSLVGLDQETQYF. CDR3 in DNA: TGTGCCAGCAGCTTGGTGGGGCTAGATCAGGAGACCCAGTACTTC.

J is TRBJ1-1 and V is TRBV20-1, with D hard to call. Germline CDR1 DFQATT, CDR2 SNEGSKA (reference sequence). The CDR3 spans 13 residues. Trimming removed 1 base from V and 1 base from J, with 7 bases in between. Here the CDR3 reads CSARGSENTEAFF. CDR3 bases: TGCAGTGCTAGAGGATCGGAGAACACTGAAGCTTTCTTT.

This clonotype was seen a handful of times. The chain is built from TRBV2 and TRBJ2-5; D is perhaps TRBD2 (5 bases). This CDR3 has 16 amino acids. Germline V gene sequence: CDR1 SNHLY, CDR2 FYNNEI. The ends were cut back, 6 bases at V and 2 bases at J, with 19 bases in the middle. The DNA for the CDR3 is TGTGCCAGCAGCCCGAACGTCGGGATACCTCAAGAGACCCAGTACTTC. Translated, it gives CASSPNVGIPQETQYF.

This chain connects TRBV5-5 to TRBJ1-2; no clear D gene. V lost 7 bases to trimming and J lost 6 bases, with 16 bases between them. CDR3 length equals 13 residues. Germline CDR1 and CDR2: SGHKS and YYEKEE (reference sequence). The CDR3 bases are TGTGCCAGCTACCTAGGACGGCCTGATGGCTACACCTTC. Translated, it gives CASYLGRPDGYTF. Drawing the rest from reference TRBV5-5 and TRBJ1-2, the complete variable domain is DAGVTQSPTHLIKTRGQQVTLRCSPISGHKSVSWYQQVLGQGPQFIFQYYEKEERGRGNFPDRFSARQFPNYSSELNVNALLLGDSALYLCASYLGRPDGYTFGSGTRLTVV.

This chain links TRBV6-5 with TRBJ1-2; D is undetermined. This CDR3 comprises 13 residues. Germline V gene sequence: CDR1 MNHEY, CDR2 SVGAGI. V lost 5 bases and J 4 bases, leaving 11 bases between the germline ends. DNA for the CDR3: TGTGCCAGCAGTCCCGCTTACCGCTATGGCTACACCTTC. Protein: CASSPAYRYGYTF.

The chain joins TRBV5-6 to TRBJ2-5, with D possibly being TRBD1 (7 bases). Germline CDR1 reads SGHDT; CDR2 reads YYEEEE. The V end was cut by 5 bases, the J end by 3 bases, with 17 bases between. The CDR3 has 15 amino acids. CDR3 sequence (DNA): TGTGCCAGCAGTTTTGGGGGGACAGAAGAAGAGACCCAGTACTTC. Translated: CASSFGGTEEETQYF.

The chain is built from TRBV10-3 and TRBJ2-7, with TRBD2 matching 13 bases. The V gene's germline CDR1 is ENHRY and CDR2 SYGVKD. CDR3 length: 18 residues. With V trimmed by 3 bases and J by 0 bases, 8 bases remained unmatched. CDR3 bases: TGTGCCATCAGTGATGGGACTAGCGGGGTAAGGAGCTCCTACGAGCAGTACGTC. It encodes CAISDGTSGVRSSYEQYV.

The chain has TRBV7-3 and TRBJ2-1; 12 positions match TRBD1. CDR1 and CDR2 (germline): SGHTA, FQGTGA. CDR3 length equals 17 residues. After removal of 1 base from V and 8 bases from J, the junction contained 9 bases not matched to a gene. CDR3 sequence: CASSLKSPGQGADEQFF. The CDR3 coding sequence is TGTGCCAGCAGCTTAAAATCACCGGGACAGGGGGCTGATGAGCAGTTCTTC.